A selection of T cell receptor beta chains follows, all from one sample in a study of vaccination and CD4 T cells after COVID-19. Antigens for these TCRs are unknown. TCRdb redid the calling of the PCR reads with MiXCR, one entry per CDR3 protein. The data contain some 17,000 distinct CDR3 sequences, about 51% of them singletons. The sequences come from CD4+ T cells from blood, cultured in vitro, collected about 7 months after SARS-CoV-2 vaccination. These receptors originate from a human donor who had recovered from COVID-19. CDR3s include the opening cysteine and the closing phenylalanine or tryptophan. D genes are given only for firm matches. Only some rows state a clone size, as once, few, many or a class for expanded clones.

v_gene: TRBV6-5; abundance: -; j_gene: TRBJ2-7; d_gene: -; CDR3nt: TGTGCCAGCAGTTACCATCCCACAGGGATGTACGAGCAGTACTTC; CDR3aa: CASSYHPTGMYEQYF
v_gene: TRBV6-5; abundance: -; j_gene: TRBJ2-5; d_gene: -; CDR3nt: TGTGCCAGCAGTTACTTGGAGACCCAGTACTTC; CDR3aa: CASSYLETQYF
v_gene: TRBV20-1; abundance: -; j_gene: TRBJ2-1; d_gene: -; CDR3nt: TGCAGTGCTAGTGCCTACGATGAGCAGTTCTTC; CDR3aa: CSASAYDEQFF
v_gene: TRBV7-2; abundance: -; j_gene: TRBJ2-3; d_gene: -; CDR3nt: TGTGCCAGCAGCTTAGAGTTTCCAGATACGCAGTATTTT; CDR3aa: CASSLEFPDTQYF
v_gene: TRBV20-1; abundance: few; j_gene: TRBJ2-1; d_gene: -; CDR3nt: TGCAGTGCTACCGGTGGGACGGCATACAATGAGCAGTTCTTC; CDR3aa: CSATGGTAYNEQFF
v_gene: TRBV20-1; abundance: once; j_gene: TRBJ2-5; d_gene: -; CDR3nt: TGCAGTGCTATTGTCAGCGCCCTACACCAAGAGACCCAGTACTTC; CDR3aa: CSAIVSALHQETQYF
v_gene: TRBV6-1; abundance: -; j_gene: TRBJ2-7; d_gene: TRBD1; CDR3nt: TGTGCCAGCAGTGAACTCCAGTCGTGGGACAGGGGTCGAGGGGAGCAGTACTTC; CDR3aa: CASSELQSWDRGRGEQYF
v_gene: TRBV6-5; abundance: -; j_gene: TRBJ2-4; d_gene: TRBD1; CDR3nt: TGTGCCAGCAGTTACCCCCCAACAGGGGGCAGGAGAAACATTCAGTACTTC; CDR3aa: CASSYPPTGGRRNIQYF
v_gene: TRBV7-9; abundance: few; j_gene: TRBJ1-6; d_gene: TRBD1; CDR3nt: TGTGCCAGCAGCTCTGACAGGGCGGGATCCTATAATTCACCCCTCCACTTT; CDR3aa: CASSSDRAGSYNSPLHF
v_gene: TRBV6-5; abundance: few; j_gene: TRBJ1-2; d_gene: -; CDR3nt: TGTGCCAGCAGTTACCCACAGCCATGGGGGGCATTTGGCTACACCTTC; CDR3aa: CASSYPQPWGAFGYTF
v_gene: TRBV6-1; abundance: -; j_gene: TRBJ1-1; d_gene: -; CDR3nt: TGTGCCAGCAACTTACAGCAGGGGAGGGTTGAAGCTTTCTTT; CDR3aa: CASNLQQGRVEAFF
v_gene: TRBV20-1; abundance: -; j_gene: TRBJ1-1; d_gene: TRBD1; CDR3nt: TGCAGTGCTAGAGACAGGGGGCTGCGTCTACTGAACACTGAAGCTTTCTTT; CDR3aa: CSARDRGLRLLNTEAFF
v_gene: TRBV6-1; abundance: few; j_gene: TRBJ2-5; d_gene: -; CDR3nt: TGTGCCAGCACCCGAGAGGGGAAGTGGGACTGGTCACCGCGAGAGACCCAGTACTTC; CDR3aa: CASTREGKWDWSPRETQYF
v_gene: TRBV24-1; abundance: -; j_gene: TRBJ1-3; d_gene: -; CDR3nt: TGTGCCACCACGAGGCTGAGCTCTGGAAACACCATATATTTT; CDR3aa: CATTRLSSGNTIYF
v_gene: TRBV6-1; abundance: few; j_gene: TRBJ1-5; d_gene: TRBD1; CDR3nt: TGTGCCAGCGGGTCACGAGGACAGGGATATAGCAATCAGCCCCAGCATTTT; CDR3aa: CASGSRGQGYSNQPQHF
v_gene: TRBV6-1; abundance: -; j_gene: TRBJ1-1; d_gene: -; CDR3nt: TGTGCCAGCAGTGCGGAATACACTGAAGCTTTCTTT; CDR3aa: CASSAEYTEAFF
v_gene: TRBV7-9; abundance: -; j_gene: TRBJ1-2; d_gene: -; CDR3nt: TGTGCCAGCAGCTCCTCAATTACAGTTACCTATGGCTACACCTTC; CDR3aa: CASSSSITVTYGYTF
v_gene: TRBV7-3; abundance: -; j_gene: TRBJ2-2; d_gene: TRBD2; CDR3nt: TGTGCCAGCAGCCTAGAGCGGGAGTCCGGGGAGCTGTTTTTT; CDR3aa: CASSLERESGELFF
v_gene: TRBV20-1; abundance: -; j_gene: TRBJ2-3; d_gene: TRBD2; CDR3nt: TGCAGTGCTAGAGGCTCAGGGATAGCGGGAGCGAGAGATACGCAGTATTTT; CDR3aa: CSARGSGIAGARDTQYF
v_gene: TRBV11-3; abundance: -; j_gene: TRBJ2-7; d_gene: -; CDR3nt: TGTGCCAGCAGCTTAGCAAGGGTGGGCGAGCAGTACTTC; CDR3aa: CASSLARVGEQYF
v_gene: TRBV7-2; abundance: few; j_gene: TRBJ1-5; d_gene: -; CDR3nt: TGTGCCAGCAGCTTAGTGGCGACAGCCCTAAGCAATCAGCCCCAGCATTTT; CDR3aa: CASSLVATALSNQPQHF
v_gene: TRBV20-1; abundance: few; j_gene: TRBJ1-5; d_gene: -; CDR3nt: TGCAGTGCTAGACAGTTCAATCAGCCCCAGCATTTT; CDR3aa: CSARQFNQPQHF
v_gene: TRBV7-3; abundance: few; j_gene: TRBJ1-6; d_gene: -; CDR3nt: TGTGCCAGCAGCTTCGCCAGGGATTCACCCCTCCACTTT; CDR3aa: CASSFARDSPLHF
v_gene: TRBV6-1; abundance: -; j_gene: TRBJ2-7; d_gene: -; CDR3nt: TGTGCCAGCAGGAGAGGACCGAACTACGAGCAGTACTTC; CDR3aa: CASRRGPNYEQYF
v_gene: TRBV7-3; abundance: -; j_gene: TRBJ2-5; d_gene: TRBD2; CDR3nt: TGTGCCAGCAGCTTAATGGCGGGGGGGCCCCAAGAGACCCAGTACTTC; CDR3aa: CASSLMAGGPQETQYF
v_gene: TRBV20-1; abundance: few; j_gene: TRBJ2-3; d_gene: -; CDR3nt: TGCAGTGTCTGGGGGGGGGCGAGCACAGATACGCAGTATTTT; CDR3aa: CSVWGGASTDTQYF
v_gene: TRBV12-3/TRBV12-4; abundance: -; j_gene: TRBJ2-7; d_gene: -; CDR3nt: TGTGCCAGCAGTCGGACGGGCGAGCAGTACTTC; CDR3aa: CASSRTGEQYF
v_gene: TRBV20-1; abundance: -; j_gene: TRBJ2-5; d_gene: -; CDR3nt: TGCAGTGCTAGAGACACGGGCCGGGAGACCCAGTACTTC; CDR3aa: CSARDTGRETQYF
v_gene: TRBV5-6; abundance: -; j_gene: TRBJ2-5; d_gene: -; CDR3nt: TGTGCCAGCAGCTTCCTGGCAGAGACCCAGTACTTC; CDR3aa: CASSFLAETQYF
v_gene: TRBV7-3; abundance: few; j_gene: TRBJ2-1; d_gene: -; CDR3nt: TGTGCCAGCAGCTTAGATGGCGGGGACTACAATGAGCAGTTCTTC; CDR3aa: CASSLDGGDYNEQFF
v_gene: TRBV15; abundance: -; j_gene: TRBJ2-5; d_gene: -; CDR3nt: TGTGCCACCAGCAGACCGGGGCAGGTGGAGACCCAGTACTTC; CDR3aa: CATSRPGQVETQYF
v_gene: TRBV7-9; abundance: -; j_gene: TRBJ2-7; d_gene: -; CDR3nt: TGTGCCAGCACGATCTCCGGGGCCGAGGACGAGCAGTACTTC; CDR3aa: CASTISGAEDEQYF
v_gene: TRBV10-3; abundance: once; j_gene: TRBJ2-7; d_gene: TRBD2; CDR3nt: TGTGCCATCAGCCGCGTAGCGGGAGAAGGCTACGAGCAGTACTTC; CDR3aa: CAISRVAGEGYEQYF
v_gene: TRBV6-1; abundance: few; j_gene: TRBJ2-7; d_gene: TRBD1; CDR3nt: TGTGCCAGCAGGGGGACAGGGAGCCCCACTGGGAGGTACGAGCAGTACTTC; CDR3aa: CASRGTGSPTGRYEQYF
v_gene: TRBV7-3; abundance: few; j_gene: TRBJ1-3; d_gene: -; CDR3nt: TGTGCCAGCGCGGAGGGTTATGGAAACACCATATATTTT; CDR3aa: CASAEGYGNTIYF
v_gene: TRBV20-1; abundance: -; j_gene: TRBJ2-3; d_gene: TRBD2; CDR3nt: TGCAGTGCCAGCCGCCCGGGACTAGCGGGGGACGATACGCAGTATTTT; CDR3aa: CSASRPGLAGDDTQYF
v_gene: TRBV19; abundance: -; j_gene: TRBJ2-3; d_gene: -; CDR3nt: TGTGCCAGTAGTTCTGTCTATGCGCAGTATTTT; CDR3aa: CASSSVYAQYF
v_gene: TRBV27; abundance: -; j_gene: TRBJ2-3; d_gene: TRBD2; CDR3nt: TGTGCCAGCAGTTTATTAGGAGTCGGGACTAGCGCCACAGATACGCAGTATTTT; CDR3aa: CASSLLGVGTSATDTQYF
v_gene: TRBV20-1; abundance: once; j_gene: TRBJ2-5; d_gene: -; CDR3nt: TGCAGTGCAAAGATCAGAGGGCAGACCCAGTACTTC; CDR3aa: CSAKIRGQTQYF
v_gene: TRBV7-2; abundance: medium-sized; j_gene: TRBJ1-2; d_gene: -; CDR3nt: TGTGCCAGCAGCTTAGGGGGTTATGGCTACACCTTC; CDR3aa: CASSLGGYGYTF
v_gene: TRBV20-1; abundance: -; j_gene: TRBJ1-1; d_gene: TRBD1; CDR3nt: TGCAGTGCTAGAGGACGCGGACAGGTGGGGCTGGTAGCTTTCTTT; CDR3aa: CSARGRGQVGLVAFF
v_gene: TRBV7-9; abundance: -; j_gene: TRBJ2-7; d_gene: -; CDR3nt: TGTGCCCCCCTGCCTGGGCAGGGGAGGCACGAGCAGTACTTC; CDR3aa: CAPLPGQGRHEQYF
v_gene: TRBV6-1; abundance: -; j_gene: TRBJ1-2; d_gene: TRBD1; CDR3nt: TGTGCCAGCAGCTCGGGACAGAACTATGGCTACACCTTC; CDR3aa: CASSSGQNYGYTF
v_gene: TRBV7-9; abundance: few; j_gene: TRBJ1-2; d_gene: -; CDR3nt: TGTGCCAGCATGGAAGCTATCTATGGCTACACCTTC; CDR3aa: CASMEAIYGYTF
v_gene: TRBV15; abundance: -; j_gene: TRBJ1-4; d_gene: -; CDR3nt: TGTGCCACCAGCAGAGGGGGCCCGCCTAATGAAAAACTGTTTTTT; CDR3aa: CATSRGGPPNEKLFF
v_gene: TRBV2; abundance: -; j_gene: TRBJ2-5; d_gene: TRBD2; CDR3nt: TGTGCCAGCAGTGGGACTAGCGGGAAAGAGACCCAGTACTTC; CDR3aa: CASSGTSGKETQYF
v_gene: TRBV20-1; abundance: few; j_gene: TRBJ2-7; d_gene: TRBD2; CDR3nt: TGCAGTGCTAGCGGTTGGGGACTAGCGGAGGGGAGCACCTACGAGCAGTACTTC; CDR3aa: CSASGWGLAEGSTYEQYF
v_gene: TRBV20-1; abundance: -; j_gene: TRBJ2-3; d_gene: TRBD1; CDR3nt: TGCAGTGCTAGAGATAGTGTGGACAGGCGCTACCCGCTTTCTACGCAGTATTTT; CDR3aa: CSARDSVDRRYPLSTQYF
v_gene: TRBV20-1; abundance: few; j_gene: TRBJ1-2; d_gene: -; CDR3nt: TGCAGTGCTAGAGATTTTGTGGACTATGGCTACACCTTC; CDR3aa: CSARDFVDYGYTF